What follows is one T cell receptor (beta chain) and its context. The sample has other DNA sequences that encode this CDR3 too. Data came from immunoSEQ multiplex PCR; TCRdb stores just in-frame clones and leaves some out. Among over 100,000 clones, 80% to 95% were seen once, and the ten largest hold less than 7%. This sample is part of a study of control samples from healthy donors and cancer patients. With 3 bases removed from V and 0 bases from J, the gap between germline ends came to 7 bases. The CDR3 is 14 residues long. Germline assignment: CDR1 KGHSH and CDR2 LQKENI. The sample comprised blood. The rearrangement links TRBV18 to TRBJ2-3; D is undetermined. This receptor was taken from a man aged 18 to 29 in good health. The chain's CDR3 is CASSPRASTDTQYF. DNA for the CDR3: TGTGCCAGCTCACCTCGTGCTAGCACAGATACGCAGTATTTT.